This TCR beta chain was captured by sequencing in a study of response to subunit inactivated influenza vaccine. Findings and caveats of the study: The authors put forward the suggestion that each seasonal influenza vaccination may bring in only a limited number of new T cells.

Many counts were recorded for this clonotype. As yet, its antigen is unknown. The CDR3 runs to 14 residues. Germline trimming cut 5 bases from V and 1 base from J; bases unmatched to any gene: 4. From the RT-PCR reads, TCRdb called clonotypes with MiXCR, one entry per CDR3 protein. The sample lists over 450,000 distinct CDR3 sequences; around 13% were seen once. The sequence came from a man aged 50-59 years who received an inactivated influenza vaccine. The material was PBMCs from blood, obtained roughly 45 days after vaccination. The chain joins TRBV12-3 or TRBV12-4 to TRBJ1-1; 7 bases match TRBD1. The CDR3 DNA reads TGTGCCAGCAGTGTAGGGACAGCGAACACTGAAGCTTTCTTT. As protein: CASSVGTANTEAFF.